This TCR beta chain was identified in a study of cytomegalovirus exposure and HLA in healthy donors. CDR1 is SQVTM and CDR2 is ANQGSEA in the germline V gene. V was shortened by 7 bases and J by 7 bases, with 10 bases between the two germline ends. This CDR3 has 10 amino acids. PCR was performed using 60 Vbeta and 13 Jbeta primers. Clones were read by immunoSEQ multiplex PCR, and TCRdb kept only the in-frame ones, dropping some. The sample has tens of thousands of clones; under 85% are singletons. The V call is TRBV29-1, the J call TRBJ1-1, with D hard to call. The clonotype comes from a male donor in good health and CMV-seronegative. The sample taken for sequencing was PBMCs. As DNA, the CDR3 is TGCAGCGCGCCCTCGGGTGAAGCTTTCTTT. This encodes CSAPSGEAFF.